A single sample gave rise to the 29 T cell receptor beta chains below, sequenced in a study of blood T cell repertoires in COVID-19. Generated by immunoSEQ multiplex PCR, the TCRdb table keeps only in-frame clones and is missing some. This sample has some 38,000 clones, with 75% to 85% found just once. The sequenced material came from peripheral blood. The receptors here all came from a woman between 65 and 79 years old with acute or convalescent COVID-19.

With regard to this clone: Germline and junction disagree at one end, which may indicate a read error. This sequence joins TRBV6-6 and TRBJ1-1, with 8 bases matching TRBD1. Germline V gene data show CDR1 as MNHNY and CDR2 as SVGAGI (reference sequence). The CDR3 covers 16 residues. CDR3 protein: CASSHSTGAMNTEAFF. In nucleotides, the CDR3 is TGTGCCAGCAGTCACTCGACAGGGGCTATGAACACTGAAGCTTTCTTT.

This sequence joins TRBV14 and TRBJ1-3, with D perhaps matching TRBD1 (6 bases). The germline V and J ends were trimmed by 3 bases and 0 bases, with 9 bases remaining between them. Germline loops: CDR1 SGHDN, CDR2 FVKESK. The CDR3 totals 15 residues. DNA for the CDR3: TGTGCCAGCAGCCACAGGGGATCCTCTGGAAACACCATATATTTT. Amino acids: CASSHRGSSGNTIYF.

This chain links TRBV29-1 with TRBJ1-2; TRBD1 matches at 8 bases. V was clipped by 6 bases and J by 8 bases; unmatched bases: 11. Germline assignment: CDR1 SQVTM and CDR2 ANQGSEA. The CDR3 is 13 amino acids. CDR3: CSVIGQGVGGYTF. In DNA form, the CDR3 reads TGCAGCGTGATTGGACAGGGCGTAGGGGGCTACACCTTC.

In DNA form, the CDR3 reads TGTGCCAGTCAGGGACTAGCGGGAGATGTAGCGTACTTC. Its translation is CASQGLAGDVAYF. The rearrangement uses TRBV6-5 and TRBJ2-7; 14 bases line up with TRBD2. The CDR3 has 13 amino acids. Germline loops: CDR1 MNHEY, CDR2 SVGAGI. J gave up 12 bases and V 9 bases, and 10 bases lay outside the gene matches.

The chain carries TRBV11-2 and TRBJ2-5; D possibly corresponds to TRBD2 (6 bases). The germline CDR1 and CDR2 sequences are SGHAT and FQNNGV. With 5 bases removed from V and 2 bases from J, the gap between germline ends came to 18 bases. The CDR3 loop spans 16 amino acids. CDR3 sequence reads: CASSQISSGPQETQYF. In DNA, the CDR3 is TGTGCCAGCAGCCAAATCAGTAGCGGACCACAAGAGACCCAGTACTTC.

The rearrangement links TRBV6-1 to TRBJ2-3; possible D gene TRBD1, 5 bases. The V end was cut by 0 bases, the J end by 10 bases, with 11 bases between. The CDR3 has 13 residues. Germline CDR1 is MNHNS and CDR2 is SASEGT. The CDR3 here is CASSEARQGSQYF. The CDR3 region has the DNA TGTGCCAGCAGTGAAGCAAGGCAGGGTTCGCAGTATTTT.

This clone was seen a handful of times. The DNA for the CDR3 is TGTGCCAGCAGCCCTTCCACCGGGGAGCTGTTTTTT. Its protein is CASSPSTGELFF. V is TRBV7-2 and J is TRBJ2-2; D unclear. With 5 bases removed from V and 4 bases from J, the gap between germline ends came to 5 bases. The CDR3 spans 12 residues. Germline CDR1 SGHTA, CDR2 FQGNSA.

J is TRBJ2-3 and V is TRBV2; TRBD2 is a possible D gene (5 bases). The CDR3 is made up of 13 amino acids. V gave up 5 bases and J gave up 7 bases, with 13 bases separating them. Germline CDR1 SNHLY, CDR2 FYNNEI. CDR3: CASSSSEVYTQYF. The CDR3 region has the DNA TGTGCCAGCAGTTCATCGGAGGTATATACGCAGTATTTT.

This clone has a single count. CDR3 bases: TGTGCCAGCAGCTTGGCCGGCAGGGTCCAAGAGACCCAGTACTTC. This translates into CASSLAGRVQETQYF. This chain links TRBV5-4 with TRBJ2-5; possible D gene TRBD1, 5 bases. Trimming pared 0 bases from V and 1 base from J, leaving 10 bases between. The CDR3 length is 15 residues. Germline assignment: CDR1 SGHNT and CDR2 YYREEE (reference sequence). The full variable domain, with the rest looked up from reference TRBV5-4 and TRBJ2-5, is ETGVTQSPTHLIKTRGQQVTLRCSSQSGHNTVSWYQQALGQGPQFIFQYYREEENGRGNFPPRFSGLQFPNYSSELNVNALELDDSALYLCASSLAGRVQETQYFGPGTRLLVL.

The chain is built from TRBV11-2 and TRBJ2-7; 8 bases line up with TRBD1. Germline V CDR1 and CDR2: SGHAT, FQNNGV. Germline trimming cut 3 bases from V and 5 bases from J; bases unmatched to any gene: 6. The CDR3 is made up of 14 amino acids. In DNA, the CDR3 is TGTGCCAGCAGCTTCGGACAGGGATATAACGAGCAGTACTTC. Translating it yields CASSFGQGYNEQYF. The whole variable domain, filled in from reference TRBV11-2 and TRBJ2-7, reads EAGVAQSPRYKIIEKRQSVAFWCNPISGHATLYWYQQILGQGPKLLIQFQNNGVVDDSQLPKDRFSAERLKGVDSTLKIQPAKLEDSAVYLCASSFGQGYNEQYFGPGTRLTVT.

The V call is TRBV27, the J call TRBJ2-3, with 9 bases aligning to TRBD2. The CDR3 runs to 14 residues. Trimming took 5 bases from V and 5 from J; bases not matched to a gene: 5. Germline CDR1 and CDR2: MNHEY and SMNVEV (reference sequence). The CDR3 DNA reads TGTGCCAGCAGTCTGCTAGCGGGGAAAGATACGCAGTATTTT. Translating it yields CASSLLAGKDTQYF.

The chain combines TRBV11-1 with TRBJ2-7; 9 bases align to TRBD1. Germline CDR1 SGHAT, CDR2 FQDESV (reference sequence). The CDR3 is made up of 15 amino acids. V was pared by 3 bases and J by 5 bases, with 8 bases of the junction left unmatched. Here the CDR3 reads CASSLFPGQGDEQYF. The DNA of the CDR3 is TGTGCCAGCAGCTTGTTCCCGGGACAGGGTGACGAGCAGTACTTC.

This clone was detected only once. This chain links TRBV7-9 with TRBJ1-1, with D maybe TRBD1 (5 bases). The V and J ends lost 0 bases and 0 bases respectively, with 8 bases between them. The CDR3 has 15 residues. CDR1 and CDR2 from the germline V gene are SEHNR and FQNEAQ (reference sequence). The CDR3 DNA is TGTGCCAGCAGCTTAGCGGGGCTAATGAACACTGAAGCTTTCTTT. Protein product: CASSLAGLMNTEAFF.

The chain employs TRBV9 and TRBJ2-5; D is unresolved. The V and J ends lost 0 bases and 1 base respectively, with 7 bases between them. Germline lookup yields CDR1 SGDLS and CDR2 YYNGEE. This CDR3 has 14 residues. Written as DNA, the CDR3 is TGTGCCAGCAGCGTAGCGGAGCTCCAAGAGACCCAGTACTTC. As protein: CASSVAELQETQYF.

This chain's CDR3 is CASSRGGPEKLFF. The CDR3, as DNA: TGTGCCAGCTCACGGGGGGGCCCTGAAAAACTGTTTTTT. V gene TRBV18 combines with J gene TRBJ1-4; perhaps TRBD1 as D (6 bases). CDR3 size: 13 residues. V gave up 4 bases and J gave up 7 bases, with 10 bases separating them. Germline CDR1 reads KGHSH; CDR2 reads LQKENI.

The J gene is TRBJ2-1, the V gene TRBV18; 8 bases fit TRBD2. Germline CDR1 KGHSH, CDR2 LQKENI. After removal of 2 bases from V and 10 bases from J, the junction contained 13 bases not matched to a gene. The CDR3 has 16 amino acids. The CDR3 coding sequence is TGTGCCAGCTCACCAAGGTCGGGCCTAGCGGGCCTCGAGCAGTTCTTC. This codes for CASSPRSGLAGLEQFF.

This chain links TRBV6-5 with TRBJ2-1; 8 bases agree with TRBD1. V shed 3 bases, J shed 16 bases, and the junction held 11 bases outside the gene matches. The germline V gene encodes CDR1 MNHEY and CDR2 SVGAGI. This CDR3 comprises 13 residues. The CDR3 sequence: CASSYRRQGAIFF. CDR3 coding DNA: TGTGCCAGCAGTTATCGGCGGCAGGGGGCGATCTTCTTC.

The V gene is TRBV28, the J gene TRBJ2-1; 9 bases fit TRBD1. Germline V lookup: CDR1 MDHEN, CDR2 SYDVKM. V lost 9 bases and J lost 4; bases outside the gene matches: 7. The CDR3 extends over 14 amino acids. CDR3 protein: CASFMTGGYNEQFF. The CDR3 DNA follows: TGTGCCAGTTTCATGACAGGGGGATACAATGAGCAGTTCTTC.

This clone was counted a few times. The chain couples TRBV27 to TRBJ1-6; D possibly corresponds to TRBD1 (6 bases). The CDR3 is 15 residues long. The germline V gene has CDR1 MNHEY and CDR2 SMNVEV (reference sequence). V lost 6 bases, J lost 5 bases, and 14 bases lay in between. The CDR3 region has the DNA TGTGCCAGCAGAAAACAGGGAACCAATAATTCACCCCTCCACTTT. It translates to CASRKQGTNNSPLHF.

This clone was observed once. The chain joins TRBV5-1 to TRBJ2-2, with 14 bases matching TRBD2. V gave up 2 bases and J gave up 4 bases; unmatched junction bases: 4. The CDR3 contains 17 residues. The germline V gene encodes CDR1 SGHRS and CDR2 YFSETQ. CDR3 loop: CASSFGLAGGVTGELFF. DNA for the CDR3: TGCGCCAGCAGCTTCGGACTAGCGGGAGGAGTCACCGGGGAGCTGTTTTTT.

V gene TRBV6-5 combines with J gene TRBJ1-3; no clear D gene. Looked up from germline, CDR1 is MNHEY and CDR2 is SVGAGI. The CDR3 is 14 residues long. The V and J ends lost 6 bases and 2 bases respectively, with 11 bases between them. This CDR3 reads CASSAEGTGNTIYF. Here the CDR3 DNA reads TGTGCCAGCAGCGCCGAGGGTACTGGAAACACCATATATTTT.

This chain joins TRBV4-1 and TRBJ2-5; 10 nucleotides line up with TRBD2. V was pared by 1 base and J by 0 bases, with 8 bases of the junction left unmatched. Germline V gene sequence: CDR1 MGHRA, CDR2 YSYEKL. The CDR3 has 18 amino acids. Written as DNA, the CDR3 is TGCGCCAGCAGCCAAGGCCCCTCTAGCGGGGGTTACCAAGAGACCCAGTACTTC. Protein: CASSQGPSSGGYQETQYF.

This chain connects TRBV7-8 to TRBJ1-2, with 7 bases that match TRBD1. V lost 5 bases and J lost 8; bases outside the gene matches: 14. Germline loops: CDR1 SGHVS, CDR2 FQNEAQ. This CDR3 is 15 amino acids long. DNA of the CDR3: TGTGCCAGCAGCGCGCGGACAGGACTCGGATACGGCTACACCTTC. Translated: CASSARTGLGYGYTF.

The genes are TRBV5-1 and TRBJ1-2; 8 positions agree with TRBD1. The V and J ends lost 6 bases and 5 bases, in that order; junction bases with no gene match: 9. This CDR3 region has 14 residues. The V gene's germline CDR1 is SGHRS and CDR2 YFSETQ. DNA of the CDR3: TGCGCCAGCACCCTCGGACAGGGAGAATATGGCTACACCTTC. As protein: CASTLGQGEYGYTF.

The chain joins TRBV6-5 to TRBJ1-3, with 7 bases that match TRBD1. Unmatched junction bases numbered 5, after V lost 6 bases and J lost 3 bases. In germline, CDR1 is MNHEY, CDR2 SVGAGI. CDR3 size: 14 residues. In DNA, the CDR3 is TGTGCCAGCAGCTTGGGACAGAATGGAAACACCATATATTTT. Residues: CASSLGQNGNTIYF.

This chain's CDR3 is CASSAAAGVSGANVLTF. The DNA of the CDR3 is TGTGCCAGCAGTGCGGCGGCGGGAGTTTCTGGGGCCAACGTCCTGACTTTC. This chain connects TRBV6-1 to TRBJ2-6; TRBD2 matches 7 bases. This CDR3 has 17 amino acids. The junction had 7 bases not matched to a gene; V was cut back by 4 bases and J by 1 base. Germline CDR1 is MNHNS and CDR2 is SASEGT.

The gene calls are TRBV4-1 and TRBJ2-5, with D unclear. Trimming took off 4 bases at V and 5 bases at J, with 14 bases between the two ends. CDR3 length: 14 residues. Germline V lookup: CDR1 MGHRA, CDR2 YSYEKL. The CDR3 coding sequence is TGCGCCAGCAGCCCGAGCGCTGCAAGGGAGACCCAGTACTTC. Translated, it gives CASSPSAARETQYF.

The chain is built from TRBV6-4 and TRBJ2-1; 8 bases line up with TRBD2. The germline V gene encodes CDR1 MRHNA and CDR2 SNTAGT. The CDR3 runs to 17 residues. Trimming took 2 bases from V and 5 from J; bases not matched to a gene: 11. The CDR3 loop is CASSDSGVAGGNNEQFF. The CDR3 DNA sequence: TGTGCCAGCAGTGACAGTGGGGTTGCGGGAGGCAACAATGAGCAGTTCTTC.

As DNA, the CDR3 is TGTGCCAGCAGCGTAGGGGTTGGGGCCTACCACCTTAACTATGGCTACACCTTC. Its protein product is CASSVGVGAYHLNYGYTF. The chain uses TRBV9 and TRBJ1-2; perhaps TRBD1 as D (5 bases). The V gene lost 0 bases and the J gene lost 1 base, with 19 bases spanning the gap. CDR1 and CDR2 (germline): SGDLS, YYNGEE. The CDR3 consists of 18 residues. Together with reference TRBV9 and TRBJ1-2, the CDR3 gives the full variable domain: DSGVTQTPKHLITATGQRVTLRCSPRSGDLSVYWYQQSLDQGLQFLIQYYNGEERAKGNILERFSAQQFPDLHSELNLSSLELGDSALYFCASSVGVGAYHLNYGYTFGSGTRLTVV.